This record concerns one TCR beta chain sequence. The antigen this receptor binds is unknown. Base qualities are not provided; no much larger clone lies one nucleotide away. The data stem from a study of radiotherapy plus CTLA-4 blockade in lung cancer (dated by TCRdb to about 2018). Concerning the study at large: Among enrolled patients, about 17% had an objective response and approximately 30% reached disease control. Study-wide findings and limitations: Increased serum interferon-beta after radiation, together with early dynamic changes in blood T cell clones, were reported to be the strongest predictors of response. After treatment with radiotherapy and ipilimumab, TCR clones that came from tumors expanded in the peripheral blood.

The germline V gene (reference sequence) supplies CDR1 MNHNY and CDR2 SVGAGI. The germline ends are 20 bases apart after V is trimmed by 5 bases and J by 9 bases. The CDR3 runs 14 residues from the cysteine to the phenylalanine. This entry keeps only the CDR3 DNA: 42 bases, framed from base 1. In this study, focal radiation therapy paired with CTLA-4 blockade (ipilimumab) was tested in patients who had chemo-refractory metastatic non-small-cell lung cancer. Library construction relied on the immunoSEQ multiplex PCR assay. TCRdb's version of the immuneACCESS table is confined to in-frame rearrangements and falls short of the full clone set. An unresolved V gene accounts for under half of the shortfall where checked; the remainder is of unknown origin. In all, the sample holds approximately 77,000 clones, and under 90% of those were seen once. The ten top clones hold approximately 0.73% of the sample.

This clonotype was obtained from a human donor with non-small cell lung cancer who had stable disease on radiotherapy plus ipilimumab. Recombination linked TRBV6-6 to TRBJ2-7; the D gene could be TRBD1 or TRBD2, each one agreeing over 5 bases. The sample in question was peripheral blood, obtained from a patient treated with radiotherapy plus ipilimumab. The CDR3: CASSKTGTASVQYF. The bases read TGTGCCAGCAGTAAAACCGGGACGGCCTCCGTGCAGTACTTC.